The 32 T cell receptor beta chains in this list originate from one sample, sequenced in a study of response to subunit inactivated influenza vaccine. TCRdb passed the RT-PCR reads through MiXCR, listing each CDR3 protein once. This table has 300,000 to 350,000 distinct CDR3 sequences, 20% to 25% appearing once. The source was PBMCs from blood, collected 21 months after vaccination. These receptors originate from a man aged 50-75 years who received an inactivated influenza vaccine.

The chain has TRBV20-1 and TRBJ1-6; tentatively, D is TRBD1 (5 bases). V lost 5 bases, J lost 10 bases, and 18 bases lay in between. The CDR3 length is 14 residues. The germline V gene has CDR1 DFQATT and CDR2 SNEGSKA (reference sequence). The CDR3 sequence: CSASWGLGVSPLHF. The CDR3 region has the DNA TGCAGTGCTTCCTGGGGTTTAGGGGTCTCACCCCTCCACTTT.

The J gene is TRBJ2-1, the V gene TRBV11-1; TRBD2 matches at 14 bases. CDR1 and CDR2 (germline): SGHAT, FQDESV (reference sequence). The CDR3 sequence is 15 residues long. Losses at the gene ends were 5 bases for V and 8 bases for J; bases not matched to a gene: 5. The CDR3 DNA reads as TGTGCCAGCAGCCCGGGACTAGCGGGAGTAGATGAGCAGTTCTTC. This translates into CASSPGLAGVDEQFF. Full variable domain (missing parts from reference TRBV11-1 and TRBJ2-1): EAEVAQSPRYKITEKSQAVAFWCDPISGHATLYWYRQILGQGPELLVQFQDESVVDDSQLPKDRFSAERLKGVDSTLKIQPAELGDSAMYLCASSPGLAGVDEQFFGPGTRLTVL.

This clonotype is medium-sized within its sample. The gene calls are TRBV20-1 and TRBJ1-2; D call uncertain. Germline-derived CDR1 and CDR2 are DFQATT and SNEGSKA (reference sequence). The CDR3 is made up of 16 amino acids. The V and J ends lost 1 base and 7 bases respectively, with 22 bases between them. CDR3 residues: CSARAQTHGWGGGYTF. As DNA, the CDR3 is TGCAGTGCTAGAGCCCAAACCCATGGATGGGGAGGTGGCTACACCTTC.

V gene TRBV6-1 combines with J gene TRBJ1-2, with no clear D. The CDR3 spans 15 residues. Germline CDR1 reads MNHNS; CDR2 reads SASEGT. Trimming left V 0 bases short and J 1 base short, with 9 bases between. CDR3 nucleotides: TGTGCCAGCAGTGAAGCCTTCGTCAGTAACTATGGCTACACCTTC. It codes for CASSEAFVSNYGYTF.

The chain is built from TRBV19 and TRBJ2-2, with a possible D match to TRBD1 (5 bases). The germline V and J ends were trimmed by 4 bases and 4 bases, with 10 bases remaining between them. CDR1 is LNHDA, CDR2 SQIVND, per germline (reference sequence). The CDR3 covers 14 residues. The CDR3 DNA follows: TGTGCCAGTAGTAGGGGCTGGGGCACCGGGGAGCTGTTTTTT. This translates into CASSRGWGTGELFF.

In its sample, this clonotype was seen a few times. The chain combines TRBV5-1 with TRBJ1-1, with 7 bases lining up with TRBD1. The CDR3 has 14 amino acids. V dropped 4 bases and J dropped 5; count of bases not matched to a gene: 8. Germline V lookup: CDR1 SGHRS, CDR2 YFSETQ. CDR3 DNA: TGCGCCAGCAGCCGTACAGGGGTTCTGACTGAAGCTTTCTTT. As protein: CASSRTGVLTEAFF.

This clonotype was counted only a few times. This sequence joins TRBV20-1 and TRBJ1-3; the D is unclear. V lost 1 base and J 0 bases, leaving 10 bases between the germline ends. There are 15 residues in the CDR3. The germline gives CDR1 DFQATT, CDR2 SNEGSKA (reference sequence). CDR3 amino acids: CSARGDAGSGNTIYF. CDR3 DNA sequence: TGCAGTGCTAGAGGAGACGCTGGCTCTGGAAACACCATATATTTT.

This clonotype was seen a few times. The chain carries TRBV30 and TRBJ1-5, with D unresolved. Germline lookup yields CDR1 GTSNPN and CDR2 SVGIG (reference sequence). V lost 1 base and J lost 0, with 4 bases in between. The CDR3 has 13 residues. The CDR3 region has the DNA TGTGCCTGGAGTGCAAATAGCAATCAGCCCCAGCATTTT. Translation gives CAWSANSNQPQHF.

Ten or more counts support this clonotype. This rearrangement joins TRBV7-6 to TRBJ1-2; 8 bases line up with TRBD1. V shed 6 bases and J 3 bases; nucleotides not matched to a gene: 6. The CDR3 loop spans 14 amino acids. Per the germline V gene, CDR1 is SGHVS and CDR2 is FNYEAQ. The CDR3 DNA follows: TGTGCCAGCAGACTATCACAGGGGGACTATGGCTACACCTTC. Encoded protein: CASRLSQGDYGYTF.

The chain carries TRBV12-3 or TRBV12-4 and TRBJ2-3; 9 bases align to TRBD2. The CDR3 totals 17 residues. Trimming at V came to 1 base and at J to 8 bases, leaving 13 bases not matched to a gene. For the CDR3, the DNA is TGTGCCAGCAGTTTAGATGTAGGCGGGGGGGCCTTCAGTACGCAGTATTTT. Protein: CASSLDVGGGAFSTQYF.

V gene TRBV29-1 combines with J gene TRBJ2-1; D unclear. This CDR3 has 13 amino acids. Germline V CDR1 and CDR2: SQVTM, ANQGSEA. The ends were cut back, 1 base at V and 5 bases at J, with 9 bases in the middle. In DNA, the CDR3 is TGCAGCGTTGAAGCGCGCCCAGACAATGAGCAGTTCTTC. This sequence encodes CSVEARPDNEQFF.

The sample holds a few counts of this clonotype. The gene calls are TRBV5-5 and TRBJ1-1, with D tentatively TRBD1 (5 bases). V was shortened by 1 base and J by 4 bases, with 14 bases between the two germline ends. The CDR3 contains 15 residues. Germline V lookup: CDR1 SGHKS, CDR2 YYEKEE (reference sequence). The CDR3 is CASSLLFSGTTEAFF. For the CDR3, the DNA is TGTGCCAGCAGCTTGCTTTTCTCAGGGACCACTGAAGCTTTCTTT. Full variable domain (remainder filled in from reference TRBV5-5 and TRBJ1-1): DAGVTQSPTHLIKTRGQQVTLRCSPISGHKSVSWYQQVLGQGPQFIFQYYEKEERGRGNFPDRFSARQFPNYSSELNVNALLLGDSALYLCASSLLFSGTTEAFFGQGTRLTVV.

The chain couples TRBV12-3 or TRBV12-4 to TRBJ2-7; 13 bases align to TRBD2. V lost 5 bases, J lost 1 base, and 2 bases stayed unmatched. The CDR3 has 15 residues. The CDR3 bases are TGTGCCAGCAGTCCGACTAGCGGGAGGTCCTACGAGCAGTACTTC. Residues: CASSPTSGRSYEQYF.

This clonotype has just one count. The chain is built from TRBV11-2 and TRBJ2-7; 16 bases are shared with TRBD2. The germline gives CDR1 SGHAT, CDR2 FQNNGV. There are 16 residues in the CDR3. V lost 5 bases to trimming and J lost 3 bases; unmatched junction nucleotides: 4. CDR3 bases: TGTGCCAGCAGCCCGGGACTAGCGGGAGGGGGCTACGAGCAGTACTTC. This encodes CASSPGLAGGGYEQYF.

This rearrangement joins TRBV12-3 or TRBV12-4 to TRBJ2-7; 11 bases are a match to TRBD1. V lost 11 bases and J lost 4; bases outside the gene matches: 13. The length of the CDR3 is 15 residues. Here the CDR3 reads CASGGHRDRGYEQYF. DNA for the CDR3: TGTGCCTCAGGAGGGCACCGGGACAGGGGGTACGAGCAGTACTTC.

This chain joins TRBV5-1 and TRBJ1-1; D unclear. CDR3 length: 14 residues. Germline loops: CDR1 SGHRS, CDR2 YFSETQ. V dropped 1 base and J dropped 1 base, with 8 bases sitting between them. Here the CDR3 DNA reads TGCGCCAGCAGCTTGTCCTCTACGAACACTGAAGCTTTCTTT. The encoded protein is CASSLSSTNTEAFF.

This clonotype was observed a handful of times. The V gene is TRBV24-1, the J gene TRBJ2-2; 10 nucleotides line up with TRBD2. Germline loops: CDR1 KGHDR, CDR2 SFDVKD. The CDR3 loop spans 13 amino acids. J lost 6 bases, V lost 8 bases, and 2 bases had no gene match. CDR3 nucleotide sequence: TGTGCCACCAAAGGGACTAGCGCCGGGGAGCTGTTTTTT. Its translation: CATKGTSAGELFF.

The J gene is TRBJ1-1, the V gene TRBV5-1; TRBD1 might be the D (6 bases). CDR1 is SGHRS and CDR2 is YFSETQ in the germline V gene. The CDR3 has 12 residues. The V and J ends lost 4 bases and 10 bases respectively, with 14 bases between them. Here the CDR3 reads CASSGNRAGAFF. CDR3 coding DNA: TGCGCCAGCAGCGGGAACAGGGCTGGAGCTTTCTTT.

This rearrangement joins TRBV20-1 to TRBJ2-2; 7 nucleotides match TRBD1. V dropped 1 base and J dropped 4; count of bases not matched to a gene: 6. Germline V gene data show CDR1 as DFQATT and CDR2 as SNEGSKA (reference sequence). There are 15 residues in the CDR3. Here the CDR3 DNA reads TGCAGTGCTAGAGGAAGTGACAGGGTCACCGGGGAGCTGTTTTTT. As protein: CSARGSDRVTGELFF.

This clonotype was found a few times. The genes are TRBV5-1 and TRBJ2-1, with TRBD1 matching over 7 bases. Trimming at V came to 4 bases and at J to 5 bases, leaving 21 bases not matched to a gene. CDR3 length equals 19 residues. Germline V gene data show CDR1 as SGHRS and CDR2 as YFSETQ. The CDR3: CASSPDWRGGWGINNEQFF. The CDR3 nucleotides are TGCGCCAGCAGCCCAGATTGGCGAGGGGGCTGGGGCATTAACAATGAGCAGTTCTTC.

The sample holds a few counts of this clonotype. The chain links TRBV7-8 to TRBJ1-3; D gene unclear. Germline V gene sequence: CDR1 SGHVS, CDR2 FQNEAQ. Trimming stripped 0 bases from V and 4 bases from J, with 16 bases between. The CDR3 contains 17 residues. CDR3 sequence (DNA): TGTGCCAGCAGCTTAGCTAGTCGGCAGAGCACCGGAAACACCATATATTTT. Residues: CASSLASRQSTGNTIYF. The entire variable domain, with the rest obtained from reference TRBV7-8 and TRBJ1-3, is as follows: GAGVSQSPRYKVAKRGQDVALRCDPISGHVSLFWYQQALGQGPEFLTYFQNEAQLDKSGLPSDRFFAERPEGSVSTLKIQRTQQEDSAVYLCASSLASRQSTGNTIYFGEGSWLTVV.

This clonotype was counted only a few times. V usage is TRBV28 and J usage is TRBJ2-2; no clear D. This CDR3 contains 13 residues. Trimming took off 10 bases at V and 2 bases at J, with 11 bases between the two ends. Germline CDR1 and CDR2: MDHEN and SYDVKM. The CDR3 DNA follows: TGTGCCACCCGCCCTGACAACACCGGGGAGCTGTTTTTT. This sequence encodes CATRPDNTGELFF.

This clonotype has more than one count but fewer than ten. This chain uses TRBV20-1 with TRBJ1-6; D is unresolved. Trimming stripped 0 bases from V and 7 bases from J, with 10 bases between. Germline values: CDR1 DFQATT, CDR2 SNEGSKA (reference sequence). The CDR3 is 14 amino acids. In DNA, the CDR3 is TGCAGTGCTAGAGAGCCCGGTGGAAATTCACCCCTCCACTTT. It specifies CSAREPGGNSPLHF.

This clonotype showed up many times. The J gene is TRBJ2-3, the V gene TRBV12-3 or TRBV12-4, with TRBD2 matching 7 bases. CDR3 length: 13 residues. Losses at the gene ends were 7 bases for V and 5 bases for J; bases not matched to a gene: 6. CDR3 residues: CASKTSAQDTQYF. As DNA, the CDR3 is TGTGCCAGCAAAACTAGCGCGCAAGATACGCAGTATTTT.

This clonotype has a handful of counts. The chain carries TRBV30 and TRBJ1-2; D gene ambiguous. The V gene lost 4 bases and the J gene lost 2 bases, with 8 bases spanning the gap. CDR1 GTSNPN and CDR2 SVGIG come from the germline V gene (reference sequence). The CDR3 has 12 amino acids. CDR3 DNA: TGTGCCTGGACCAAACAGAACTATGGCTACACCTTC. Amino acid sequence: CAWTKQNYGYTF.

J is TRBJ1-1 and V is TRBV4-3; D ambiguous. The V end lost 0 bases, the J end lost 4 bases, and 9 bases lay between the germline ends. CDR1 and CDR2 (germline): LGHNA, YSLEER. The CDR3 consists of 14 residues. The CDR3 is CASSQDSVGTEAFF. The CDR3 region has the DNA TGCGCCAGCAGCCAAGATTCCGTGGGCACTGAAGCTTTCTTT.

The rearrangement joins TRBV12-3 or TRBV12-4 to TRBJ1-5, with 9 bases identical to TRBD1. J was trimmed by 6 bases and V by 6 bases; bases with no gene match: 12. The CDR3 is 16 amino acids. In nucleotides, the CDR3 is TGTGCCAGCAGGGGGTTAGGGGGGACAGGGCTTCAGCCCCAGCATTTT. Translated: CASRGLGGTGLQPQHF.

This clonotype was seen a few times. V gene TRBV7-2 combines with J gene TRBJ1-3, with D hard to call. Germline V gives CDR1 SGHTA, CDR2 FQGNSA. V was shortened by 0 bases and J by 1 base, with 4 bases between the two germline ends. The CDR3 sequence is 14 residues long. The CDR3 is CASSLAVSGNTIYF. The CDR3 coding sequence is TGTGCCAGCAGCTTAGCGGTTTCTGGAAACACCATATATTTT.

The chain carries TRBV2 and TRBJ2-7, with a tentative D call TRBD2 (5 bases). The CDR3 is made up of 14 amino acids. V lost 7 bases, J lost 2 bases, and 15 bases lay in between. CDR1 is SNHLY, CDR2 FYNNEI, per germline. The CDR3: CASNEPGITYEQYF. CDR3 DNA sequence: TGTGCCAGCAATGAGCCGGGGATCACCTACGAGCAGTACTTC.

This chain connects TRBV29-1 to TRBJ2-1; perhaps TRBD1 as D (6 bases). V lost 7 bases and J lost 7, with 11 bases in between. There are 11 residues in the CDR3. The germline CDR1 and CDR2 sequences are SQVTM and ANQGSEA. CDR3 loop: CSGGLANEQFF. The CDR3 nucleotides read TGCAGCGGGGGGCTAGCTAATGAGCAGTTCTTC.

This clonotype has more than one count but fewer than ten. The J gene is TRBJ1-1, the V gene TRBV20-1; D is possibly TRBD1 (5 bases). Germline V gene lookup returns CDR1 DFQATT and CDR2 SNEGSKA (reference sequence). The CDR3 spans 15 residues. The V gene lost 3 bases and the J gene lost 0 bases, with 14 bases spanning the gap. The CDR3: CSARGRLTMNTEAFF. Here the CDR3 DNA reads TGCAGTGCTAGGGGACGGCTCACAATGAACACTGAAGCTTTCTTT.

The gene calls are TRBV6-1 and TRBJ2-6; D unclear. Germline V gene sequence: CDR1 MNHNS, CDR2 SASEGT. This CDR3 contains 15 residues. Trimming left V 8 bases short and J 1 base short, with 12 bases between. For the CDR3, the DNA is TGTGCCAGCCGGTCAATGGGGTCTGGGGCCAACGTCCTGACTTTC. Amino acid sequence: CASRSMGSGANVLTF.